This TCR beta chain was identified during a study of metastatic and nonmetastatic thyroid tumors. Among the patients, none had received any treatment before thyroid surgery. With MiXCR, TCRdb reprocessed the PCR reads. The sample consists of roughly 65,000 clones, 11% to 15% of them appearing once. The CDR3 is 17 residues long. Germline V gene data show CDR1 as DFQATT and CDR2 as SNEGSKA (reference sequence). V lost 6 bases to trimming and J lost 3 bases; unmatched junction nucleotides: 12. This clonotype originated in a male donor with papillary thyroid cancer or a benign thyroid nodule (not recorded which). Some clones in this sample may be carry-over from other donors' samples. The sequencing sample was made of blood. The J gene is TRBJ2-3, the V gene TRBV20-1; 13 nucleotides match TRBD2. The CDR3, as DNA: TGCAGTGCCCAGTGGTGGACTAGCGGGAGTAGGACAGATACGCAGTATTTT. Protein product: CSAQWWTSGSRTDTQYF.